Shown below are 24 T cell receptor beta chains from a single sample sequenced in a study of cytomegalovirus exposure and HLA in healthy donors. Sequenced by immunoSEQ multiplex PCR; TCRdb stores in-frame clones only, minus some. The sample consists of roughly 350,000 clones, just over 85% of them appearing once. The sequenced sample consisted of PBMCs. All receptors derive from a woman younger than 30 in good health and CMV-seronegative.

The rearrangement links TRBV10-1 to TRBJ1-1; tentative D call: TRBD1 (6 bases). Germline CDR1 is WNHNN and CDR2 is SYGVQD (reference sequence). Trimming left V 6 bases short and J 5 bases short, with 16 bases between. The CDR3 contains 14 residues. CDR3 coding DNA: TGCGCCAGCAGGCCGGGACCCCAGGGGACTGAAGCTTTCTTT. Encoded protein: CASRPGPQGTEAFF.

This chain joins TRBV29-1 and TRBJ2-5; D perhaps matches TRBD2 (5 bases). The CDR3 has 11 amino acids. In germline, CDR1 is SQVTM, CDR2 ANQGSEA. Trimming stripped 4 bases from V and 10 bases from J, with 13 bases between. CDR3 DNA sequence: TGCAGCGTTGGGGTAACTAGAGACCAGTACTTC. This sequence encodes CSVGVTRDQYF.

V is TRBV9 and J is TRBJ1-1, with TRBD1 matching 7 bases. The germline V gene has CDR1 SGDLS and CDR2 YYNGEE. V shed 4 bases, J shed 2 bases, and the junction held 11 bases outside the gene matches. This CDR3 is 16 amino acids long. The CDR3 reads CASSFTPGTVNTEAFF. The CDR3 nucleotides are TGTGCCAGCAGCTTCACACCGGGGACAGTAAACACTGAAGCTTTCTTT. The full variable domain, completed using reference TRBV9 and TRBJ1-1, is DSGVTQTPKHLITATGQRVTLRCSPRSGDLSVYWYQQSLDQGLQFLIQYYNGEERAKGNILERFSAQQFPDLHSELNLSSLELGDSALYFCASSFTPGTVNTEAFFGQGTRLTVV.

The chain carries TRBV15 and TRBJ2-2; maybe TRBD1 (7 bases). The V end lost 0 bases, the J end lost 4 bases, and 9 bases lay between the germline ends. In germline, CDR1 is LNHNV, CDR2 YYDKDF (reference sequence). The CDR3 runs to 15 residues. The CDR3 DNA sequence: TGTGCCACCAGCAGAGATCAGGGGGGCACCGGGGAGCTGTTTTTT. This gives the protein CATSRDQGGTGELFF.

As DNA, the CDR3 is TGTGCCAGCAGTTACGGCAAGGGGGACTACGAGCAGTACTTC. Encoded protein: CASSYGKGDYEQYF. The gene calls are TRBV6-5 and TRBJ2-7; tentatively, D is TRBD1 (6 bases). V was shortened by 2 bases and J by 3 bases, with 11 bases between the two germline ends. The V gene's germline CDR1 is MNHEY and CDR2 SVGAGI. The CDR3 extends over 14 amino acids.

The chain uses TRBV27 and TRBJ1-2; 10 bases are shared with TRBD1. Germline assignment: CDR1 MNHEY and CDR2 SMNVEV (reference sequence). V gave up 6 bases and J gave up 7 bases; unmatched junction bases: 8. CDR3 length equals 14 residues. The CDR3 loop reads CASRSGTGAFGYTF. The CDR3 DNA sequence: TGTGCCAGCAGGTCCGGGACAGGGGCTTTTGGCTACACCTTC.

This clone was seen just once. The genes are TRBV5-6 and TRBJ1-1, with D hard to call. Germline CDR1 is SGHDT and CDR2 is YYEEEE. V was clipped by 4 bases and J by 1 base, with 5 bases between them. This CDR3 is 12 amino acids long. CDR3 nucleotide sequence: TGTGCCAGCAGCCCACAGAACACTGAAGCTTTCTTT. It codes for CASSPQNTEAFF.

CDR3 in amino acids: CASSTGTSGRVNTGELFF. The CDR3 DNA reads as TGTGCCAGCAGCACCGGGACTAGCGGGAGGGTGAACACCGGGGAGCTGTTTTTT. V gene TRBV7-9 combines with J gene TRBJ2-2; TRBD2 agrees at 16 bases. The CDR3 extends over 18 amino acids. Per the germline V gene, CDR1 is SEHNR and CDR2 is FQNEAQ (reference sequence). V lost 5 bases, J lost 1 base, and 4 bases stayed unmatched.

The V and J genes are TRBV19 and TRBJ2-2; D might be TRBD1 (5 bases). Germline lookup yields CDR1 LNHDA and CDR2 SQIVND (reference sequence). The CDR3 is 14 amino acids. V was shortened by 3 bases and J by 7 bases, with 12 bases between the two germline ends. CDR3 in DNA: TGTGCCAGTAGTATGGGGCTCCCGGGCGGGGAGCTGTTTTTT. It encodes CASSMGLPGGELFF.

In its sample, this clone was seen once. The chain combines TRBV5-1 with TRBJ2-3; 9 positions agree with TRBD2. Germline values: CDR1 SGHRS, CDR2 YFSETQ. There are 16 residues in the CDR3. Trimming took 4 bases from V and 2 from J; bases not matched to a gene: 8. As DNA, the CDR3 is TGCGCCAGCAGCAATGGAGCGGGAGGATTCACAGATACGCAGTATTTT. Translated: CASSNGAGGFTDTQYF. Drawing the rest from reference TRBV5-1 and TRBJ2-3, the complete variable domain is KAGVTQTPRYLIKTRGQQVTLSCSPISGHRSVSWYQQTPGQGLQFLFEYFSETQRNKGNFPGRFSGRQFSNSRSEMNVSTLELGDSALYLCASSNGAGGFTDTQYFGPGTRLTVL.

The chain recombines TRBV7-3 with TRBJ2-1, with 8 bases aligning to TRBD2. The junction had 5 bases not matched to a gene; V was cut back by 2 bases and J by 5 bases. Germline assignment: CDR1 SGHTA and CDR2 FQGTGA. The CDR3 spans 15 residues. CDR3 protein: CASSLEGGRNNEQFF. The CDR3 region has the DNA TGTGCCAGCAGCTTAGAAGGCGGGAGGAACAATGAGCAGTTCTTC.

The chain has TRBV11-2 and TRBJ1-2; maybe TRBD1 (6 bases). Germline V gene sequence: CDR1 SGHAT, CDR2 FQNNGV. This CDR3 comprises 14 residues. Trimming took off 2 bases at V and 4 bases at J, with 11 bases between the two ends. As DNA, the CDR3 is TGTGCCAGCAGCTTAATCAGAGGGGGCTATGGCTACACCTTC. It is translated as CASSLIRGGYGYTF.

The chain recombines TRBV6-5 with TRBJ2-3; 9 bases align to TRBD1. The length of the CDR3 is 14 residues. Trimming took 4 bases from V and 3 from J; bases not matched to a gene: 2. Germline CDR1 MNHEY, CDR2 SVGAGI. The CDR3 is CASSSDRGTDTQYF. The CDR3 DNA is TGTGCCAGCAGTTCGGACAGGGGAACAGATACGCAGTATTTT.

CDR3 loop: CASSDEAGVETQYF. CDR3 DNA sequence: TGTGCCAGCAGCGATGAAGCAGGCGTGGAGACCCAGTACTTC. This sequence joins TRBV11-2 and TRBJ2-5; D remains unclear. Per the germline V gene, CDR1 is SGHAT and CDR2 is FQNNGV. The CDR3 runs to 14 residues. Trimming removed 5 bases from V and 5 bases from J, with 15 bases in between. The whole variable domain, remainder taken from reference TRBV11-2 and TRBJ2-5, is EAGVAQSPRYKIIEKRQSVAFWCNPISGHATLYWYQQILGQGPKLLIQFQNNGVVDDSQLPKDRFSAERLKGVDSTLKIQPAKLEDSAVYLCASSDEAGVETQYFGPGTRLLVL.

This chain links TRBV7-2 with TRBJ2-5; TRBD2 matches 7 bases. This CDR3 has 16 amino acids. Germline CDR1 SGHTA, CDR2 FQGNSA. With 2 bases clipped from V and 4 bases from J, the junction kept 10 bases outside the gene matches. CDR3 nucleotides: TGTGCCAGCAGCTTATTGGGCGGGAGTACAGGAGAGACCCAGTACTTC. This sequence encodes CASSLLGGSTGETQYF.

This rearrangement joins TRBV6-4 to TRBJ1-2, with a possible D match to TRBD1 (5 bases). Trimming took 6 bases from V and 4 from J, leaving 15 bases between them. The CDR3 loop spans 14 amino acids. Germline loops: CDR1 MRHNA, CDR2 SNTAGT. The CDR3 spells CASSPDSTSYGYTF. In DNA, the CDR3 is TGTGCCAGCAGCCCCGACAGTACCTCCTATGGCTACACCTTC.

The V and J genes are TRBV4-1 and TRBJ2-7, with TRBD1 matching over 9 bases. J gave up 9 bases and V 1 base, and 13 bases lay outside the gene matches. The germline V gene has CDR1 MGHRA and CDR2 YSYEKL. This CDR3 has 16 amino acids. The CDR3 is CASSQVRGQGLGGQYF. The CDR3 DNA reads TGCGCCAGCAGCCAAGTGAGGGGACAGGGTCTTGGGGGGCAGTACTTC.

The chain combines TRBV28 with TRBJ2-7; the match to TRBD2 covers 7 bases. The CDR3 sequence is 15 residues long. Germline V gene data show CDR1 as MDHEN and CDR2 as SYDVKM. The J segment lost 1 base and the V segment lost 1 base, leaving 4 bases of the junction unmatched. The CDR3 DNA sequence: TGTGCCAGCAGTTTATTTACTAGCGCGTCCTACGAGCAGTACTTC. Its translation: CASSLFTSASYEQYF.

This chain links TRBV19 with TRBJ2-2; 9 bases match TRBD2. J was trimmed by 4 bases and V by 7 bases; bases with no gene match: 4. CDR3 size: 14 residues. The V gene's germline CDR1 is LNHDA and CDR2 SQIVND (reference sequence). Here the CDR3 reads CASTREGPTGELFF. The CDR3 DNA follows: TGTGCCAGTACGCGGGAGGGCCCCACCGGGGAGCTGTTTTTT. Drawing the rest from reference TRBV19 and TRBJ2-2, the complete variable domain is DGGITQSPKYLFRKEGQNVTLSCEQNLNHDAMYWYRQDPGQGLRLIYYSQIVNDFQKGDIAEGYSVSREKKESFPLTVTSAQKNPTAFYLCASTREGPTGELFFGEGSRLTVL.

V is TRBV6-5 and J is TRBJ1-2; D is unclear. V lost 3 bases to trimming and J lost 2 bases, with 16 bases between them. This CDR3 contains 16 residues. Germline V CDR1 and CDR2: MNHEY, SVGAGI. The CDR3 is CASSYLGAIKNYGYTF. The CDR3 DNA follows: TGTGCCAGCAGTTATTTAGGAGCAATCAAGAACTATGGCTACACCTTC.

This chain connects TRBV2 to TRBJ2-5; 7 nucleotides line up with TRBD2. The CDR3 is 15 amino acids. Trimming took 4 bases from V and 4 from J; bases not matched to a gene: 9. CDR1 and CDR2 (germline): SNHLY, FYNNEI. The CDR3 bases are TGTGCCAGCAGTGGGAAGCGGGGACTGGGAGAGACCCAGTACTTC. The encoded protein is CASSGKRGLGETQYF. Based on the CDR3 plus reference TRBV2 and TRBJ2-5, the full variable domain is EPEVTQTPSHQVTQMGQEVILRCVPISNHLYFYWYRQILGQKVEFLVSFYNNEISEKSEIFDDQFSVERPDGSNFTLKIRSTKLEDSAMYFCASSGKRGLGETQYFGPGTRLLVL.

The chain recombines TRBV18 with TRBJ2-1, with TRBD1 as a possible D gene (6 bases). V was pared by 1 base and J by 0 bases, with 10 bases between. Germline lookup yields CDR1 KGHSH and CDR2 LQKENI. This CDR3 spans 16 amino acids. Here the CDR3 DNA reads TGTGCCAGCTCACCACAGGGGACACACTCCTACAATGAGCAGTTCTTC. Amino acids: CASSPQGTHSYNEQFF.

The chain couples TRBV27 to TRBJ2-1; 8 bases are shared with TRBD1. This CDR3 has 15 amino acids. Germline V lookup: CDR1 MNHEY, CDR2 SMNVEV (reference sequence). Unmatched junction bases numbered 4, after V lost 6 bases and J lost 0 bases. The DNA for the CDR3 is TGTGCCAGCAGACGCGGACAGGGCTCCTACAATGAGCAGTTCTTC. Its protein is CASRRGQGSYNEQFF.

The rearrangement links TRBV7-2 to TRBJ2-7; D remains unclear. Trimming left V 3 bases short and J 3 bases short, with 12 bases between. Germline V CDR1 and CDR2: SGHTA, FQGNSA. This CDR3 spans 14 amino acids. The CDR3 region has the DNA TGTGCCAGCAGCTTGGGTTACTACGGCTACGAGCAGTACTTC. It is translated as CASSLGYYGYEQYF. Based on the CDR3 plus reference TRBV7-2 and TRBJ2-7, the full variable domain is GAGVSQSPSNKVTEKGKDVELRCDPISGHTALYWYRQSLGQGLEFLIYFQGNSAPDKSGLPSDRFSAERTGGSVSTLTIQRTQQEDSAVYLCASSLGYYGYEQYFGPGTRLTVT.